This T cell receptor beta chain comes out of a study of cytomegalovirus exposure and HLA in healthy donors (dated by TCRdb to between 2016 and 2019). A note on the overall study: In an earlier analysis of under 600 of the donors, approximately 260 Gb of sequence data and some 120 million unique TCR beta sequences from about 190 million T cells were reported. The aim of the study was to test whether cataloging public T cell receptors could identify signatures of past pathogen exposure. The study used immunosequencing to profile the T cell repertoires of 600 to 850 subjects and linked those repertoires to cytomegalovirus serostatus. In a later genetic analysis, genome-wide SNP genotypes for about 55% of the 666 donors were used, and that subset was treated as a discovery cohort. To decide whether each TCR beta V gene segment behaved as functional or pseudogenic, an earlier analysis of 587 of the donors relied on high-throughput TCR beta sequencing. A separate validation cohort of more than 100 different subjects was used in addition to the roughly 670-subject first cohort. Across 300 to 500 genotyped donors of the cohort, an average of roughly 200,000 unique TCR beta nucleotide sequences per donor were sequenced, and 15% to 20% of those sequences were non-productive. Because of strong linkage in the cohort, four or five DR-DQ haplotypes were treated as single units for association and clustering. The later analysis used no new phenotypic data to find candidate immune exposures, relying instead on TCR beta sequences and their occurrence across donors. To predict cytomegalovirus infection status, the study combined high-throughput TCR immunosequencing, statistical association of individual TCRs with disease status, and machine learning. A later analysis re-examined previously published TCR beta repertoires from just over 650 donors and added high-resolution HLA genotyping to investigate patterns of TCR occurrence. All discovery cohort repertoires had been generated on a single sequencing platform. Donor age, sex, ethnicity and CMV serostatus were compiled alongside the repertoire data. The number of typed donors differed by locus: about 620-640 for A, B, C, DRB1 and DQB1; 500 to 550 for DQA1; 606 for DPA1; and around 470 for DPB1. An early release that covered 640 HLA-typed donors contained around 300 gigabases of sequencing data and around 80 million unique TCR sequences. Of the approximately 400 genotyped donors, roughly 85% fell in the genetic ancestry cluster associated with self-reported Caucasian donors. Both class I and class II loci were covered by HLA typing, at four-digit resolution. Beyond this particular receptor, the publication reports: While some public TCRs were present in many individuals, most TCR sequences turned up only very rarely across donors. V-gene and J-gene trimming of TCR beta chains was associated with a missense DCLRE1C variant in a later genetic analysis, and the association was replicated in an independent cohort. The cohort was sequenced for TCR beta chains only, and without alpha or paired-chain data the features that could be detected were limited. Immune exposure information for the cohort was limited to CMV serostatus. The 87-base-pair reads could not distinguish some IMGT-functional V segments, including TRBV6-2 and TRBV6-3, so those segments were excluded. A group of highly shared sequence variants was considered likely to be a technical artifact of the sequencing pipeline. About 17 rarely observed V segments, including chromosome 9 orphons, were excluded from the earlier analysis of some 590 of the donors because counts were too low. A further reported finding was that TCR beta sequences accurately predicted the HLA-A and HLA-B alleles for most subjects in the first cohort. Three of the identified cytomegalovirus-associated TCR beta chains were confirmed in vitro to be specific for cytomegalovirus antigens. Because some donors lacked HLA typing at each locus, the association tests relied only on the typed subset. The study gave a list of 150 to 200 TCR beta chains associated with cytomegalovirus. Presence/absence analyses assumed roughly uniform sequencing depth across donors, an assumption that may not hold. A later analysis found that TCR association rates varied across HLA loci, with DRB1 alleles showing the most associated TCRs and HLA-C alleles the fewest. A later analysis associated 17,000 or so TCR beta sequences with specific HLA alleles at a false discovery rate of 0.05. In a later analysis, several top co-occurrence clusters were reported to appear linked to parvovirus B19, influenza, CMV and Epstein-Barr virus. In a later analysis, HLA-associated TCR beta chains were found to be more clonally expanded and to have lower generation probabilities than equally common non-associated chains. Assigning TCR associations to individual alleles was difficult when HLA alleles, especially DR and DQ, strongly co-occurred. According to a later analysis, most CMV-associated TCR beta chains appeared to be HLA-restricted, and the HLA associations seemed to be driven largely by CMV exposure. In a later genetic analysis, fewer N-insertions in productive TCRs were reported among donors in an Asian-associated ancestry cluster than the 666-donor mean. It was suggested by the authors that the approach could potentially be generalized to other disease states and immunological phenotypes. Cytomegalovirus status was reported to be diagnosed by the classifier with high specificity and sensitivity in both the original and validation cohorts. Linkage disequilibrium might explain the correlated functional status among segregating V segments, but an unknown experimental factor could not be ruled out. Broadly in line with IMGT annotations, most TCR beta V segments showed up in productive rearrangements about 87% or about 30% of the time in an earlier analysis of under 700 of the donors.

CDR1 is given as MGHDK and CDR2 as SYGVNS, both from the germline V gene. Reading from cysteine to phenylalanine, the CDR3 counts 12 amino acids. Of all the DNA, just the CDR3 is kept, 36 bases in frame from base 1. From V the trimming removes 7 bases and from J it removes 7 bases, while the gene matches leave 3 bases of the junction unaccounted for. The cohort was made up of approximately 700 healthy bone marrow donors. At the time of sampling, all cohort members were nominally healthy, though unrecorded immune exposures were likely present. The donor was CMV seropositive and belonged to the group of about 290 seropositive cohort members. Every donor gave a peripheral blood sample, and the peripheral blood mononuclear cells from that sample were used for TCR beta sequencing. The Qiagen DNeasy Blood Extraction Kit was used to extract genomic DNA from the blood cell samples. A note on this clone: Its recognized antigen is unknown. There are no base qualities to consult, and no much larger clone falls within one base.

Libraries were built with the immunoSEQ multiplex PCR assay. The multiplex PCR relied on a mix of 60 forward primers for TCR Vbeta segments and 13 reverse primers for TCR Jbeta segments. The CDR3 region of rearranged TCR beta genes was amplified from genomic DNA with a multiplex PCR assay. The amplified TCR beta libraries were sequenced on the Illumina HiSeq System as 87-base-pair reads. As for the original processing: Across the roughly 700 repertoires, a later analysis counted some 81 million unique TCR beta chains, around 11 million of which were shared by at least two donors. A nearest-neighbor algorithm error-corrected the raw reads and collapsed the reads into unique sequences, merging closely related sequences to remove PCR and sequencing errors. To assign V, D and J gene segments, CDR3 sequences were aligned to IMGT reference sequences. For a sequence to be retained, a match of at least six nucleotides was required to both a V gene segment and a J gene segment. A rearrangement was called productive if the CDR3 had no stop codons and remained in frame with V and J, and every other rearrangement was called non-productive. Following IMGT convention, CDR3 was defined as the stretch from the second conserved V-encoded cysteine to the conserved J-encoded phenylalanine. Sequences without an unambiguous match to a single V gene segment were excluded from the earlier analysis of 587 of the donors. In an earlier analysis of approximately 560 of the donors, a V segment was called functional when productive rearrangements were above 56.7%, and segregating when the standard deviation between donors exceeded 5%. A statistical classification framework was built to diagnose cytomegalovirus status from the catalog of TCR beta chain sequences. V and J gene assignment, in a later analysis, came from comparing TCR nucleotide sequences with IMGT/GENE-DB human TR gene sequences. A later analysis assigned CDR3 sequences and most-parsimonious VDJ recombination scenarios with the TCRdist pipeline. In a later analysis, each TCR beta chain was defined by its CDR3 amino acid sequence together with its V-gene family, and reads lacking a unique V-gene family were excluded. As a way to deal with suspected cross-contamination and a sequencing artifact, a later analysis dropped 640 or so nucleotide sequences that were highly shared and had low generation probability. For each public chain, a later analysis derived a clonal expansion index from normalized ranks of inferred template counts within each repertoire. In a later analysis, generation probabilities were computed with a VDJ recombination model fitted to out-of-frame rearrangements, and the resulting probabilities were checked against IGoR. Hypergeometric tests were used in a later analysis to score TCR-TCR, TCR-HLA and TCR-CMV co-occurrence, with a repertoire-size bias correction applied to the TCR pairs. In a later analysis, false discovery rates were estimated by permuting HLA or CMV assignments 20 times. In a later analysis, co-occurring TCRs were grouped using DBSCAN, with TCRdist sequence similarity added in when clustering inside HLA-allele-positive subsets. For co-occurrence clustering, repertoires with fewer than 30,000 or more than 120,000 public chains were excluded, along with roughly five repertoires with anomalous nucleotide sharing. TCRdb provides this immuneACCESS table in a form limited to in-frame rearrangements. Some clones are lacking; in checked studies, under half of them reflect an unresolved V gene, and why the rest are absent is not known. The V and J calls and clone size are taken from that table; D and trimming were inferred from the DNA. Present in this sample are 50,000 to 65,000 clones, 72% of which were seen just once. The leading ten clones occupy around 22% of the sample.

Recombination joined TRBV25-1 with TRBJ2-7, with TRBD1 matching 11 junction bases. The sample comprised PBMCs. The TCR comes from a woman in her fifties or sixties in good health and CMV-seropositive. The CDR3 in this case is CASTWDRGEQYF. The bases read TGTGCCAGCACCTGGGACAGGGGGGAGCAGTACTTC.